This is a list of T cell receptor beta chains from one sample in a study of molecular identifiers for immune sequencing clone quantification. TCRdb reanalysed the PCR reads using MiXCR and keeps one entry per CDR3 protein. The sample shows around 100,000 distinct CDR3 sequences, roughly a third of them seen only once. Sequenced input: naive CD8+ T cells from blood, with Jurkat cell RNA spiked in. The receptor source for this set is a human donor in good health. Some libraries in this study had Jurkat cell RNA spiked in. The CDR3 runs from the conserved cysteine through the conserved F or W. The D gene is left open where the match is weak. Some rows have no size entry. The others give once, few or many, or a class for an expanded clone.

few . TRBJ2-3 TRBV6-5 TGTGCCAGCAGTTACGTTTTCAGGGGGGGAGGTAACACAGATACGCAGTATTTT CASSYVFRGGGNTDTQYF
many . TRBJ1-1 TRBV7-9 TGTGCCAGCACCTACACCGTCCCTGAAGCTTTCTTT CASTYTVPEAFF
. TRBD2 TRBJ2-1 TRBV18 TGCGCCAGCTCCCCAGGACTAGCGGGGAGGTACAATGAGCAGTTCTTC CASSPGLAGRYNEQFF
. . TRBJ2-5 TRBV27 TGTGCCAGCAGTTCACAGGCAGGGTTAGAGACCCAGTACTTC CASSSQAGLETQYF
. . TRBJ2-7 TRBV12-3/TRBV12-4 TGTGCCAGCAGTCGGCAGGGGGGGTACGAGCAGTACTTC CASSRQGGYEQYF
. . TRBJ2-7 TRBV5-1 TGCGCCAGCAGCCCCGAAACAGGGCCCTACGGGCAGTACTTC CASSPETGPYGQYF
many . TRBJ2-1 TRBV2 TGTGCCAGCGGGAGCGGCTCCTACAATGAGCAGTTCTTC CASGSGSYNEQFF
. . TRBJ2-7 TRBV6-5 TGTGCCAGTGGGACGGGAGTTGAGCAGTACTTC CASGTGVEQYF
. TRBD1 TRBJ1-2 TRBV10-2 TGCGCCAGCAACCCTGGGACAGGTGTTGGCTACACCTTC CASNPGTGVGYTF
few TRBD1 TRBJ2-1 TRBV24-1 TGTGCCACCAGTGAGGCTATTGGACAGGGACCCTACAATGAGCAGTTCTTC CATSEAIGQGPYNEQFF
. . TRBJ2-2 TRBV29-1 TGCAGCGTTGAATCGGGATCGGGGGAGCTGTTTTTT CSVESGSGELFF
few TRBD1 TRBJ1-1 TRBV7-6 TGTGCCAGCAGCGGTACGGACAGGACAGAAGCTTTCTTT CASSGTDRTEAFF
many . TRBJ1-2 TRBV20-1 TGCAGTGCTAGACCCGGACCGGCTAACTATGGCTACACCTTC CSARPGPANYGYTF
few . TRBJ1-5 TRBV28 TGTGCCAGCAGTTTAGGAGGGCCCAATCAGCCCCAGCATTTT CASSLGGPNQPQHF
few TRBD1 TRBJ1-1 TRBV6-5 TGTGCCAGCAGTTACACGCCCAGACAGGGGGTCACTGAAGCTTTCTTT CASSYTPRQGVTEAFF
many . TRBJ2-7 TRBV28 TGTGCCAGCAGCCCCTTCTACGAGCAGTACTTC CASSPFYEQYF
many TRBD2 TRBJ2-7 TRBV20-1 TGCAGTGCTAGAGAGTGGAGAGTAGCGGGGGGAAGCTCCTACGAGCAGTACTTC CSAREWRVAGGSSYEQYF
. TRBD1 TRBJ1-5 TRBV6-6 TGTGCCAGCAGTAAAACAGGGGTACCTTATAGCAATCAGCCCCAGCATTTT CASSKTGVPYSNQPQHF
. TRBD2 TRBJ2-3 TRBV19 TGTGCCAGTAGTATAGTCGGCGGGAGGCCCCCAGATACGCAGTATTTT CASSIVGGRPPDTQYF
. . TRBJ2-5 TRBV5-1 TGCGCCAGCAGCCCGGACCACAGGGTGACCCAGTACTTC CASSPDHRVTQYF
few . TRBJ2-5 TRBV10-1 TGCGCCAGCAGTGGCTCCGATGGGAAAGAGACCCAGTACTTC CASSGSDGKETQYF
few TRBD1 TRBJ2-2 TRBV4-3 TGCGCCAGCAGCCGTGGACAGGGGACCGGGGAGCTGTTTTTT CASSRGQGTGELFF
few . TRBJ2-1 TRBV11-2 TGTGCCAGCAGCTTACTGACTACCAGCTACAATGAGCAGTTCTTC CASSLLTTSYNEQFF
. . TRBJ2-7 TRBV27 TGTGCCAGCAGACTAGCTTCGGGGTCCTACGAGCAGTACTTC CASRLASGSYEQYF
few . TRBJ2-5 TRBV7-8 TGTGCCAGCAGCCCCCCTAGCTTTCAAGAGACCCAGTACTTC CASSPPSFQETQYF
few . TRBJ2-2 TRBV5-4 TGTGCCAGCAGTTTGGTGGAGGAGGCGAACACCGGGGAGCTGTTTTTT CASSLVEEANTGELFF
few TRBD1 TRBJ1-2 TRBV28 TGTGCCAGCAGTTCCGACAGGGTAGCTCACTATGGCTACACCTTC CASSSDRVAHYGYTF
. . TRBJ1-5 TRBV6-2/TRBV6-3 TGTGCCAGCAGTTACTCCGTCAGGGAGGCTTTTAGCAATCAGCCCCAGCATTTT CASSYSVREAFSNQPQHF
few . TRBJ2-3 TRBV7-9 TGTGCCAGCAGGGAGGGGGCCGGGCCCCCCCACACAGATACGCAGTATTTT CASREGAGPPHTDTQYF
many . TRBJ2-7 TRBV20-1 TGCAGTGCTAGAATCGGCGGTTACGAGCAGTACTTC CSARIGGYEQYF
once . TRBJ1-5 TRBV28 TGTGCCAGCAGTAAAGTGGTAATAGCCCAGCATTTT CASSKVVIAQHF
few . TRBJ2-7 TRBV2 TGTGCCAGCAGTGAAGGCACAGCCATCTCCTACGAGCAGTACTTC CASSEGTAISYEQYF
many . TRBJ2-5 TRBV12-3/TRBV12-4 TGTGCCAGCAAGTCTGGAGGGACCCAGTACTTC CASKSGGTQYF
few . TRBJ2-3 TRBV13 TGTGCCAGCAGCACTCGGACGGTGACTAGCACAGATACGCAGTATTTT CASSTRTVTSTDTQYF
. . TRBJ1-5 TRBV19 TGTGCCAGTAGTCTTCGGACGGACTTGGGGAGCAATCAGCCCCAGCATTTT CASSLRTDLGSNQPQHF
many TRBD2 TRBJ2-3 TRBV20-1 TGCAGTGCTAGAGATCCTACTAGCGGGAGGGTAGGGTACACAGATACGCAGTATTTT CSARDPTSGRVGYTDTQYF
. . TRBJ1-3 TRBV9 TGTGCCAGCAGCGTATATGGAAACACCATATATTTT CASSVYGNTIYF
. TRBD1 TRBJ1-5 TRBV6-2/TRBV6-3 TGTGCCAGCAGTTACTCGACAGGGTGGCTCAATCAGCCCCAGCATTTT CASSYSTGWLNQPQHF
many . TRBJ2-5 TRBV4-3 TGCGCCAGCAGCCAAGAGGGTCTAGCCCAAGAGACCCAGTACTTC CASSQEGLAQETQYF
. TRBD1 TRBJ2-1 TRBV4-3 TGCGCCAGCAGCCTGGACAGGGGGGGTTACAATGAGCAGTTCTTC CASSLDRGGYNEQFF
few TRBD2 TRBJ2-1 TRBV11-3 TGTGCCAGCAGCTCGGGACTAGCGGGAGCCTACAATGAGCAGTTCTTC CASSSGLAGAYNEQFF
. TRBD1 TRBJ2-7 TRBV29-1 TGCAGCGTTGAAGATCTTGGGACAGGGGATTACGAGCAGTACTTC CSVEDLGTGDYEQYF